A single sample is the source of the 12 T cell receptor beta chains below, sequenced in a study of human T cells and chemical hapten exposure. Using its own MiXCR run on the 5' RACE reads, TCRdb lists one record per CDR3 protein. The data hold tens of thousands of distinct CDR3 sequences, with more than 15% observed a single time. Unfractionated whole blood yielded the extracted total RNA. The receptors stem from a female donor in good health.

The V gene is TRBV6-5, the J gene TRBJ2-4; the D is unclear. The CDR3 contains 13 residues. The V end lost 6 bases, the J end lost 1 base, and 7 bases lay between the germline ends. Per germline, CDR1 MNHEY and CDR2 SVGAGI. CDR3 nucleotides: TGTGCCAGCAGCCCCGGGGCCAAAAACATTCAGTACTTC. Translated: CASSPGAKNIQYF.

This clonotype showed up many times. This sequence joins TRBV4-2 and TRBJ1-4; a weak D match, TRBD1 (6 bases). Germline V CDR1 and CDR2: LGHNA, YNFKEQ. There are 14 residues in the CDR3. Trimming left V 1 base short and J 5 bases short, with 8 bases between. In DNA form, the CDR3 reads TGTGCCAGCAGCCAAGGACAGGAGAATGAAAAACTGTTTTTT. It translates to CASSQGQENEKLFF.

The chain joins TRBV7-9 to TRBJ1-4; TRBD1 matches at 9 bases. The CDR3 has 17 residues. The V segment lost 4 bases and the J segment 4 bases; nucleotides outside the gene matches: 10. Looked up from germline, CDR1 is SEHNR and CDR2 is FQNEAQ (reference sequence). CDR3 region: CASSSGTGNFINEKLFF. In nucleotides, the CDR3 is TGTGCCAGCAGCTCCGGGACAGGGAATTTTATTAATGAAAAACTGTTTTTT.

CDR3 DNA sequence: TGTGCCAGCACCATGGACAGGGCTGCAGAGACCCAGTACTTC. Translating gives CASTMDRAAETQYF. The chain joins TRBV12-3 or TRBV12-4 to TRBJ2-5; TRBD1 matches at 8 bases. The CDR3 consists of 14 residues. The trim removed 7 bases at V and 4 bases at J, leaving 8 bases unmatched.

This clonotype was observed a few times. DNA for the CDR3: TGTGCCAGCAGTTATCCGATTGGGGGAAACTACGAGCAGTACTTC. It yields the protein CASSYPIGGNYEQYF. This chain links TRBV6-2 or TRBV6-3 with TRBJ2-7; D is tentatively TRBD1 or TRBD2 (5 bases each). Germline values: CDR1 MNHEY, CDR2 SVGEGT. The CDR3 has 15 residues. Trimming removed 3 bases from V and 3 bases from J, with 15 bases in between.

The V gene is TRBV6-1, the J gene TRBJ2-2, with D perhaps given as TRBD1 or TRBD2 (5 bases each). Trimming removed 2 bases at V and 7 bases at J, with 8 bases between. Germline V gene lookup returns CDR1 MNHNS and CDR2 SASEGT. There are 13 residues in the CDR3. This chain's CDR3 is CASSERDGGELFF. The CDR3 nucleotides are TGTGCCAGCAGTGAAAGGGACGGCGGGGAGCTGTTTTTT.

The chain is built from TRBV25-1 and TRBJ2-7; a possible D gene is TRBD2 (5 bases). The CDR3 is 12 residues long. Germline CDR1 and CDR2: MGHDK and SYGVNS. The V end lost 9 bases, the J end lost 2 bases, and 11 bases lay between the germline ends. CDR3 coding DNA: TGTGCCAGTAACGGGGAGACCTACGAGCAGTACTTC. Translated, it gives CASNGETYEQYF.

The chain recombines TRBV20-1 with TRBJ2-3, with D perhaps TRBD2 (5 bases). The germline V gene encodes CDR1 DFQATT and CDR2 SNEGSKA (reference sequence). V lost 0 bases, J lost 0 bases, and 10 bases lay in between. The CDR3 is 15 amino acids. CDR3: CSAREAGISTDTQYF. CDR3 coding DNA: TGCAGTGCTAGAGAGGCGGGTATTAGCACAGATACGCAGTATTTT.

The CDR3 DNA is TGCAGCGTTTCGGACAGGGGCAATCAGCCCCAGCATTTT. Its protein product is CSVSDRGNQPQHF. The genes are TRBV29-1 and TRBJ1-5, with 8 positions matching TRBD1. Looked up from germline, CDR1 is SQVTM and CDR2 is ANQGSEA. The CDR3 is made up of 13 amino acids. Losses at the gene ends were 5 bases for V and 2 bases for J; bases not matched to a gene: 2.

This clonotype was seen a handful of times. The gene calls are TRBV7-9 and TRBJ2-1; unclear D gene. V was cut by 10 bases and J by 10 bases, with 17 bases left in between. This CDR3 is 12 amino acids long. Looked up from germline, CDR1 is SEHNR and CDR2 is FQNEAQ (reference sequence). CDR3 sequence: CATSPASPEQFF. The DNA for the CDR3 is TGTGCCACCTCCCCCGCGAGCCCCGAGCAGTTCTTC.

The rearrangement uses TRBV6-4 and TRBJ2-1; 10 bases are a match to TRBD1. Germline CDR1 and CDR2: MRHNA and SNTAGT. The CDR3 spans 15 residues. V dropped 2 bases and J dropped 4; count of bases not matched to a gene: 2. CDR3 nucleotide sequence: TGTGCCAGCAGTGACGGACAGGGGGGTTACAATGAGCAGTTCTTC. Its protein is CASSDGQGGYNEQFF.

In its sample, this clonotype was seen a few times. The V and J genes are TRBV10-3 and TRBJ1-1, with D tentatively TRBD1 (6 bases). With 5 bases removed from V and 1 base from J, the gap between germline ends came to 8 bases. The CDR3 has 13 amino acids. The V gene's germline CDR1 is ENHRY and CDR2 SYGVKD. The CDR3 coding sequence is TGTGCCATCAGTACAGGGACGAACACTGAAGCTTTCTTT. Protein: CAISTGTNTEAFF.